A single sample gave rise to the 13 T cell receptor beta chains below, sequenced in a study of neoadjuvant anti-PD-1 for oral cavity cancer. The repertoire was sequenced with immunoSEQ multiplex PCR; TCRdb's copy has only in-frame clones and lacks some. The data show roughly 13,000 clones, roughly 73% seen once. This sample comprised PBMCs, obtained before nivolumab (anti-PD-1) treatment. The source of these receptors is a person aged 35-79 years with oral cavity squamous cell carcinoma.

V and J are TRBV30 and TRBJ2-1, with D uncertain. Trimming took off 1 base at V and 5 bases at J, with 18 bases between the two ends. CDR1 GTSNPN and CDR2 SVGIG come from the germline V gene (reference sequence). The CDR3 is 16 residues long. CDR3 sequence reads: CAWSAKGRIHHNEQFF. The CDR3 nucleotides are TGTGCCTGGAGTGCCAAGGGTAGAATACACCACAATGAGCAGTTCTTC.

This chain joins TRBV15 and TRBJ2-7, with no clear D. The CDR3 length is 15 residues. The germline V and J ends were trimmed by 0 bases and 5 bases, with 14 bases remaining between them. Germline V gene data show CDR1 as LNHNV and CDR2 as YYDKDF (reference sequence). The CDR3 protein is CATSRDTLRAHEQYF. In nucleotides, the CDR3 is TGTGCCACCAGCAGAGATACGTTAAGGGCCCACGAGCAGTACTTC.

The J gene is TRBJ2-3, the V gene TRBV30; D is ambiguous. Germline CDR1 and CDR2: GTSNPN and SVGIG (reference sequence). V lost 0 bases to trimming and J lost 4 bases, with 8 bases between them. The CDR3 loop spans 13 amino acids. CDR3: CAWSVSTADTQYF. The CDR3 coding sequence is TGTGCCTGGAGTGTATCTACTGCAGATACGCAGTATTTT.

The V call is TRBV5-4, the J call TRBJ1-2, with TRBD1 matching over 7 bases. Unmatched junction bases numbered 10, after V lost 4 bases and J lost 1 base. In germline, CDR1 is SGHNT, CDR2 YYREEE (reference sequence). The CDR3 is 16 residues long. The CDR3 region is CASSHPTGDINYGYTF. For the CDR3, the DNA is TGTGCCAGCAGCCACCCAACAGGGGATATTAACTATGGCTACACCTTC.

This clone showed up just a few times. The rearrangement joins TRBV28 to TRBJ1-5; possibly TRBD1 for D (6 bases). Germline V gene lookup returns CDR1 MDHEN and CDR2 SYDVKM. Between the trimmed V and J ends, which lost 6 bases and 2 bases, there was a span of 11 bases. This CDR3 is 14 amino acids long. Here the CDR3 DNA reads TGTGCCAGCAGGGGGGCTTTCGGCAATCAGCCCCAGCATTTT. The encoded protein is CASRGAFGNQPQHF.

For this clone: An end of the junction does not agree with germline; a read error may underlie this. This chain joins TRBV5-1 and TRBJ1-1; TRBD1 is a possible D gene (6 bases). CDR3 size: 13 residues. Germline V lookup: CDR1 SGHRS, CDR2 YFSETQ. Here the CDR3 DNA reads TGCGCCAGCAGCTTGGATAGGGACACCGAAGCTTTCTTT. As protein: CASSLDRDTEAFF.

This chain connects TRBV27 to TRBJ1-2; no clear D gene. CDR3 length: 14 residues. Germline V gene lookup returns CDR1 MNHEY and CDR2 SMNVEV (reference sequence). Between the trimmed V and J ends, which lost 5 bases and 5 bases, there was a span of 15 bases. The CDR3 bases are TGTGCCAGCAGTCGACTTGACATGGGATATGGCTACACCTTC. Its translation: CASSRLDMGYGYTF.

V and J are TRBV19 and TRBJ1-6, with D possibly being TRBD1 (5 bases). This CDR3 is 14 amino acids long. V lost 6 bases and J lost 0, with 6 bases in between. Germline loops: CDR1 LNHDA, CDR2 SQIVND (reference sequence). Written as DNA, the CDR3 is TGTGCCAGTAGGGGGGTCTCCTATAATTCACCCCTCCACTTT. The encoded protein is CASRGVSYNSPLHF.

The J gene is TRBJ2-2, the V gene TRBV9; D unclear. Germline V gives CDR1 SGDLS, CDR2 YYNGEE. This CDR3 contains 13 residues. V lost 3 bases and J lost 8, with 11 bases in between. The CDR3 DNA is TGTGCCAGCAGCGGGGGATGGGGAGGGGAGCTGTTTTTT. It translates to CASSGGWGGELFF.

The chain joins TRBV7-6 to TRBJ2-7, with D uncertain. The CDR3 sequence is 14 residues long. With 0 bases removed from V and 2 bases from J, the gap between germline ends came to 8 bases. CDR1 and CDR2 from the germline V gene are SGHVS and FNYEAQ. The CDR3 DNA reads TGTGCCAGCAGCTTAGCGGTAACAGCCTACGAGCAGTACTTC. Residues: CASSLAVTAYEQYF.

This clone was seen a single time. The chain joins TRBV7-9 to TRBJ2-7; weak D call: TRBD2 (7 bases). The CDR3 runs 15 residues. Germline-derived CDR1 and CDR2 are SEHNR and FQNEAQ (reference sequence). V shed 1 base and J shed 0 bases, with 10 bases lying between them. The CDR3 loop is CASSLEAGASYEQYF. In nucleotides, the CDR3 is TGTGCCAGCAGCTTAGAGGCGGGGGCCTCCTACGAGCAGTACTTC.

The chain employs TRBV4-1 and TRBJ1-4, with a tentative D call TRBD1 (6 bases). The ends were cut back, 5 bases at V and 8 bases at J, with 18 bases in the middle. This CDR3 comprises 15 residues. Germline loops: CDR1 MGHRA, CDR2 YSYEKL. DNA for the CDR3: TGCGCCAGCAGCGGGGGACACTTCCAAGGGGAAAAACTGTTTTTT. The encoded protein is CASSGGHFQGEKLFF.

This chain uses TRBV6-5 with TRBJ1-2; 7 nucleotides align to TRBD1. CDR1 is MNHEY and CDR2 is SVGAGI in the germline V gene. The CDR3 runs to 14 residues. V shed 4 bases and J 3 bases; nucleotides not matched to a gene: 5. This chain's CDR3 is CASSSGQADYGYTF. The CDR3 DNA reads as TGTGCCAGCAGTTCCGGACAGGCGGACTATGGCTACACCTTC.